This T cell receptor beta chain was sequenced for a study of beta chain features in type 1 diabetes. This clone turned up a few times. Its antigen is still unknown. Expressed TCRB transcripts were sequenced, since all the RNA that had been isolated was reverse transcribed. The assay was immunoSEQ multiplex PCR, and TCRdb's table has in-frame clones only and misses some. Of 300,000 to 350,000 clones listed, roughly 15% were seen once; the top ten hold around 7%. The study's findings and limits: There was a moderate but significant shortening of TCRB CDR3s in all four CD4+ subsets of Type 1 diabetes patients.

The source of this sequence is a man aged 30-40 years in good health. Sequenced input: central memory CD4+ T cells from blood.

The DNA of the CDR3 is TGTGCCAGCAGCTTATTCGGACAGCAAACGACAGGTGCTGAAGCTTTCTTT. Its protein is CASSLFGQQTTGAEAFF. The rearrangement joins TRBV7-9 to TRBJ1-1, with D possibly TRBD1 on 6 matching bases. The germline V gene encodes CDR1 SEHNR and CDR2 FQNEAQ (reference sequence). The CDR3 totals 17 residues. V lost 2 bases, J lost 6 bases, and 22 bases lay in between.